This T cell receptor beta chain was observed in a study of T cell repertoires in aging, cancer and after chemotherapy. TRB rearrangements spanning V, D and J were amplified using mixed TRB-A/B primers. A single record per CDR3 protein comes from TCRdb applying MiXCR to the multiplex PCR reads. This sample has 1,800 or so distinct CDR3 sequences, with about a third found just once. The template was genomic DNA from peripheral blood, not RNA. V was pared by 8 bases and J by 0 bases, with 13 bases of the junction left unmatched. Germline V CDR1 and CDR2: SEHNR, FQNEAQ (reference sequence). CDR3 size: 17 residues. This clonotype has more than one count but fewer than ten.

What was sequenced was blood. This clonotype was obtained from a human donor with a solid tumor. The rearrangement links TRBV7-9 to TRBJ2-3, with 8 bases aligning to TRBD1. Written as DNA, the CDR3 is TGTGCCAGCTGGTCTCCTTTGGACAGGGACAGCACAGATACGCAGTATTTT. Its protein is CASWSPLDRDSTDTQYF.